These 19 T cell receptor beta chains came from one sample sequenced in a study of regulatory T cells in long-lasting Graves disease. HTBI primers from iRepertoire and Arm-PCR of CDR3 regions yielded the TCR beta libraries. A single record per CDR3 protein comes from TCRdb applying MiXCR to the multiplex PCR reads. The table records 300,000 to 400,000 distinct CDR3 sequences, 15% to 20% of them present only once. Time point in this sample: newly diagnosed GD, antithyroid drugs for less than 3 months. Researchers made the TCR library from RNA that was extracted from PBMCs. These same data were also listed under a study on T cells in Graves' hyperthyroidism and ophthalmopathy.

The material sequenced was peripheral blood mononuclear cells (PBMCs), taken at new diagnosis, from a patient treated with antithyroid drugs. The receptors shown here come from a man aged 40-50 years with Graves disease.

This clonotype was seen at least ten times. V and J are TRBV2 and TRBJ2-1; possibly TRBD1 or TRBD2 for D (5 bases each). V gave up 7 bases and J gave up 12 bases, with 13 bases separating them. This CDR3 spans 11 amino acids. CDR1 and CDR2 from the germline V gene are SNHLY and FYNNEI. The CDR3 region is CASTMGERQFF. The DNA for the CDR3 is TGTGCCAGCACCATGGGGGAGCGGCAGTTCTTC.

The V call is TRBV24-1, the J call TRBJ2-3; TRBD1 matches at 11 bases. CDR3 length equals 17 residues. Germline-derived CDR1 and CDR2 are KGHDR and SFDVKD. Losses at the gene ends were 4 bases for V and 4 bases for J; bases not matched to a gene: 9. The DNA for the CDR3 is TGTGCCACCAGTGAGGGAGGGACAGGGGGGTCTTCAGATACGCAGTATTTT. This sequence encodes CATSEGGTGGSSDTQYF.

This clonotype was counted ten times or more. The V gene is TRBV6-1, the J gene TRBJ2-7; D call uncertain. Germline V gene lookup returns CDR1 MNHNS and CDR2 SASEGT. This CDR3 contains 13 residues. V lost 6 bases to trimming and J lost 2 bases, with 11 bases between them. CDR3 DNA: TGTGCCAGCAGGGAGAACATCCCCTACGAGCAGTACTTC. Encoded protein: CASRENIPYEQYF.

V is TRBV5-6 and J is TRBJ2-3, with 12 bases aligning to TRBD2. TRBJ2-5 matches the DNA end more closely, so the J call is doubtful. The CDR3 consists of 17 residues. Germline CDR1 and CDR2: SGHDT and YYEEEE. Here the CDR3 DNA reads TGTGCCAGCAGCTTGGGCCTAGCGGGGGGGCTGGCAGAGACCCAGTACTTC. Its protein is CASSLGLAGGLAETQYF.

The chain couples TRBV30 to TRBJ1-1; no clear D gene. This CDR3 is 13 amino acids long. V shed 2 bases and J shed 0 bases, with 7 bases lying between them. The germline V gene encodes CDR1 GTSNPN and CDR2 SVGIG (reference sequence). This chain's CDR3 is CAWSPLMNTEAFF. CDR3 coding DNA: TGTGCCTGGAGTCCTTTAATGAACACTGAAGCTTTCTTT.

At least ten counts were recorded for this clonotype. In DNA, the CDR3 is TGTGCCAGCAGCTTAGTTGGGACAGGGGGTGCCGGGGAGCTGTTTTTT. It is translated as CASSLVGTGGAGELFF. The rearrangement links TRBV11-3 to TRBJ2-2, with TRBD1 matching over 11 bases. This CDR3 spans 16 amino acids. Germline trimming cut 1 base from V and 6 bases from J; bases unmatched to any gene: 4. Germline CDR1 reads SGHNT; CDR2 reads YENEEA.

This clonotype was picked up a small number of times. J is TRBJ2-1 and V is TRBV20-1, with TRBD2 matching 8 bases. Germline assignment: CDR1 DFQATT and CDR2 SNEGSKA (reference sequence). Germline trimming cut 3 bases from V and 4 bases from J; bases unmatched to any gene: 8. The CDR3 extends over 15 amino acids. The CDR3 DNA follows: TGCAGTGCTAGTGGGGGCGGGGGGAGGTACAATGAGCAGTTCTTC. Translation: CSASGGGGRYNEQFF.

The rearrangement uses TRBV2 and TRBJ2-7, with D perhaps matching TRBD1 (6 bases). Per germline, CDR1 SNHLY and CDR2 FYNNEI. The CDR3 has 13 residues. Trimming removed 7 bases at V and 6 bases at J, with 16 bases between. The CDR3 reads CASTTGIEGEQYF. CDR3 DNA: TGTGCCAGCACTACAGGGATAGAGGGCGAGCAGTACTTC. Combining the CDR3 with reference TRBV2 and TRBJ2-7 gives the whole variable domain EPEVTQTPSHQVTQMGQEVILRCVPISNHLYFYWYRQILGQKVEFLVSFYNNEISEKSEIFDDQFSVERPDGSNFTLKIRSTKLEDSAMYFCASTTGIEGEQYFGPGTRLTVT.

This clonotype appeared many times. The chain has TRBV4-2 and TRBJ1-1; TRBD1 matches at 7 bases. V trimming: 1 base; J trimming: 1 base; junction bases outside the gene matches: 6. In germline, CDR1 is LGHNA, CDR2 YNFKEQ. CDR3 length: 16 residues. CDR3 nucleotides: TGTGCCAGCAGCCAAGGAGGGGGCTATGAGAACACTGAAGCTTTCTTT. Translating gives CASSQGGGYENTEAFF.

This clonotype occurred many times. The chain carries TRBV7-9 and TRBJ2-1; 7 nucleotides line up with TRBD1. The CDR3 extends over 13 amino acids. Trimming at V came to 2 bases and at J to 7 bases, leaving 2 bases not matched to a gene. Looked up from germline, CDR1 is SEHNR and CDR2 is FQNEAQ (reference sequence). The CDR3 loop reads CASSLRGRNEQFF. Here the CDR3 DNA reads TGTGCCAGCAGCTTAAGGGGGCGGAATGAGCAGTTCTTC.

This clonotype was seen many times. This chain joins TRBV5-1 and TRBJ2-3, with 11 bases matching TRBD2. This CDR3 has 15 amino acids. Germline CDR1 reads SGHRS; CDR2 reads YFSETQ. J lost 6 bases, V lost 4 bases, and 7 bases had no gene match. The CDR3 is CASSQTSGGRDTQYF. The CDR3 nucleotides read TGCGCCAGCAGCCAAACTAGCGGGGGAAGGGATACGCAGTATTTT.

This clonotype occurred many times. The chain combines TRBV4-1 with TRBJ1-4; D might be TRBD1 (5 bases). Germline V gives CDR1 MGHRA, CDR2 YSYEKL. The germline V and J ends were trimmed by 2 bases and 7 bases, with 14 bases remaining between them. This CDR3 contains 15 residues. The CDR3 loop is CASSQTGIRAEKLFF. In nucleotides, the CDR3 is TGCGCCAGCAGCCAAACAGGAATCCGGGCTGAAAAACTGTTTTTT.

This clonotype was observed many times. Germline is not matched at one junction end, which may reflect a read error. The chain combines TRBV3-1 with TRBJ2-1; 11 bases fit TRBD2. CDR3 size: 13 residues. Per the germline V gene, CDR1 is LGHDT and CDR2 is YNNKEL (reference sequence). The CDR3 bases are TGTGCCAGCAGCCAGACTAGCGGGGAGGGAACGCGATTC. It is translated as CASSQTSGEGTRF.

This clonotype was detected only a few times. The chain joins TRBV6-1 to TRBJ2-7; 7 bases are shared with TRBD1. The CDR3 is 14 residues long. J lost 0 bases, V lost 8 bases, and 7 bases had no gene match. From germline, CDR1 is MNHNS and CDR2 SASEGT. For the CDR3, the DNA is TGTGCCAGCCACACCAGGGACAGCTCCTACGAGCAGTACTTC. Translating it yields CASHTRDSSYEQYF.

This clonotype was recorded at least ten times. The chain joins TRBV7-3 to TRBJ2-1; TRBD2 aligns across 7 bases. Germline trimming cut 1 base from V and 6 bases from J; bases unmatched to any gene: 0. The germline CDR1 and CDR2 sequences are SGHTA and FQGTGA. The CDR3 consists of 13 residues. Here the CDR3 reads CASSLRTSNEQFF. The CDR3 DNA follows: TGTGCCAGCAGCTTAAGGACTAGCAATGAGCAGTTCTTC. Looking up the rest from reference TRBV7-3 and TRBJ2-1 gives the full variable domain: GAGVSQTPSNKVTEKGKYVELRCDPISGHTALYWYRQSLGQGPEFLIYFQGTGAADDSGLPNDRFFAVRPEGSVSTLKIQRTERGDSAVYLCASSLRTSNEQFFGPGTRLTVL.

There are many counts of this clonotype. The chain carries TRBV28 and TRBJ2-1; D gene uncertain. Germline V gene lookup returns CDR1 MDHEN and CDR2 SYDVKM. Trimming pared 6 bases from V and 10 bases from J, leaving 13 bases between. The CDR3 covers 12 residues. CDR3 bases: TGTGCCAGCAGCCCAACTCACCCCGAGCAGTTCTTC. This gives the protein CASSPTHPEQFF.

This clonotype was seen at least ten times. The CDR3 here is CVYGDSLYNEQFF. In nucleotides, the CDR3 is TGCGTCTACGGGGACAGCTTATACAATGAGCAGTTCTTC. The chain is built from TRBV29-1 and TRBJ2-1; 7 bases match TRBD1. Germline CDR1 is SQVTM and CDR2 is ANQGSEA. The CDR3 has 13 amino acids.

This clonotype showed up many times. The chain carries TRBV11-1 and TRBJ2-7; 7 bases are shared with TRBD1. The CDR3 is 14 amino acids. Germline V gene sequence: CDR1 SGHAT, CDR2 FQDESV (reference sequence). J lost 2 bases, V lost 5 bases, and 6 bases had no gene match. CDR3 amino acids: CASSDRAGAYEQYF. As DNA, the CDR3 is TGTGCCAGCAGCGACAGGGCTGGGGCCTACGAGCAGTACTTC. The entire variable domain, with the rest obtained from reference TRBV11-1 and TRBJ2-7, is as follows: EAEVAQSPRYKITEKSQAVAFWCDPISGHATLYWYRQILGQGPELLVQFQDESVVDDSQLPKDRFSAERLKGVDSTLKIQPAELGDSAMYLCASSDRAGAYEQYFGPGTRLTVT.

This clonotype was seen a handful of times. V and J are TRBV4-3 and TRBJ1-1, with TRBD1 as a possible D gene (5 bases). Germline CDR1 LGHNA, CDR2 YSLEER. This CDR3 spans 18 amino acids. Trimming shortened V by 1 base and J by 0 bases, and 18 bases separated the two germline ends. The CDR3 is CASSQASRRGPMNTEAFF. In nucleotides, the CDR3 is TGCGCCAGCAGCCAAGCGTCGAGGAGGGGACCAATGAACACTGAAGCTTTCTTT.